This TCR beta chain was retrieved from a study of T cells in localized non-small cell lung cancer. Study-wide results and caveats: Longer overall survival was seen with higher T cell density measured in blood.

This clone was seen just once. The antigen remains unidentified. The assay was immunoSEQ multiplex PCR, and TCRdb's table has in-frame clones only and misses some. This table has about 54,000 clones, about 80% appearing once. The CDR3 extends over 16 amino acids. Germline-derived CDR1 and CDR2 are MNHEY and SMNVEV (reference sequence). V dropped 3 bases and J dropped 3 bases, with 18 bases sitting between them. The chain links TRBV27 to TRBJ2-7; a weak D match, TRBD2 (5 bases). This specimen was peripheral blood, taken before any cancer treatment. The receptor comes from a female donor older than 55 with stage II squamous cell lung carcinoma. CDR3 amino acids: CASSFGGSPRNYEQYF. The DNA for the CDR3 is TGTGCCAGCAGTTTTGGTGGGAGTCCTCGCAACTACGAGCAGTACTTC.